The present entry profiles one TCR beta chain with its context. A Seattle source enrolled patients during active infection and followed them longitudinally. Clones were sequenced by immunoSEQ multiplex PCR, and TCRdb holds only the in-frame ones, with some missing. Counted here are about 340,000 clones, around nine tenths occurring once; the ten biggest clones make up about 6.7%. This sample is part of a study of blood T cell repertoires in COVID-19. Sequencing was performed on peripheral blood. This receptor was identified in a woman in her 70s with COVID-19, enrolled during active disease.

The CDR3 is CASSPPLGGTEAFF. CDR3 sequence (DNA): TGTGCCAGCAGTCCTCCGCTCGGGGGCACTGAAGCTTTCTTT. The genes are TRBV2 and TRBJ1-1, with D maybe TRBD1 (5 bases). This CDR3 region has 14 residues. Germline CDR1 and CDR2: SNHLY and FYNNEI. Trimming left V 5 bases short and J 4 bases short, with 14 bases between.